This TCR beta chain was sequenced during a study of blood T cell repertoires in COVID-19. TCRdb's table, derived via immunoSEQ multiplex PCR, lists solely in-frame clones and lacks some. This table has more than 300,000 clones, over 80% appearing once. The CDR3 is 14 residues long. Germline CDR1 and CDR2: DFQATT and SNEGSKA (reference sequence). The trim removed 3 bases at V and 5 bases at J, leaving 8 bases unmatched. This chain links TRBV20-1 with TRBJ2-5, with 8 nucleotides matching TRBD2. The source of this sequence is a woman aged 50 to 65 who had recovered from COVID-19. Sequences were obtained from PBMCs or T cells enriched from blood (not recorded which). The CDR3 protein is CSASRGGFKETQYF. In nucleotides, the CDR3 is TGCAGTGCTAGTCGGGGGGGGTTTAAGGAGACCCAGTACTTC.